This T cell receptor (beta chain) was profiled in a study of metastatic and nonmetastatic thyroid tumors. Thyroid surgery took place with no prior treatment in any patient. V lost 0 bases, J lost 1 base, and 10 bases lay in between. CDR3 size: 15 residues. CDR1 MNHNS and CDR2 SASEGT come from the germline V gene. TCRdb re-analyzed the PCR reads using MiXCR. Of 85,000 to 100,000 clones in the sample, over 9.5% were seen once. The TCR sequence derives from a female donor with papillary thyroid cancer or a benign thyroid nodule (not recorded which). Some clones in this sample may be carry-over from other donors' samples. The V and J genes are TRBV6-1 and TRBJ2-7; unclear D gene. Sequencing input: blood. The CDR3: CASSEAVAHSYEQYF. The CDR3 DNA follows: TGTGCCAGCAGTGAAGCGGTGGCACATTCCTACGAGCAGTACTTC.